These 9 T cell receptor beta chains share one sample of origin, sequenced in a study of blood T cells in healthy people across ages. Then a second PCR, running about 7 to 11 cycles, was carried out with a sample-barcoded 5' primer and a J-beta primer mix. TCRdb re-derived calls from the 5' RACE reads in MiXCR, one entry per CDR3 protein. The sample consists of hundreds of thousands of distinct CDR3 sequences, 40% to 50% of them appearing once. Sequencing was carried out using blood. The receptor set was obtained from a man in his 60s in good health.

This chain uses TRBV7-2 with TRBJ1-2, with TRBD1 matching 8 bases. CDR3 size: 14 residues. After removal of 4 bases from V and 8 bases from J, the junction contained 9 bases not matched to a gene. Germline V gives CDR1 SGHTA, CDR2 FQGNSA. CDR3 in amino acids: CASSYGQGARGYTF. In nucleotides, the CDR3 is TGTGCCAGCAGCTATGGGCAGGGGGCCCGAGGCTACACCTTC.

The chain is built from TRBV25-1 and TRBJ2-3, with D uncertain. This CDR3 has 15 amino acids. V was trimmed by 4 bases and J by 4 bases, leaving 15 bases between them. Germline CDR1 MGHDK, CDR2 SYGVNS. The CDR3, as DNA: TGTGCCAGCAGTGGTCCAGTGGGCTTCTCAGATACGCAGTATTTT. It codes for CASSGPVGFSDTQYF.

The CDR3 region is CASSPGTSGGGSETQYF. The CDR3 bases are TGTGCCAGCAGCCCCGGGACTAGCGGGGGGGGTTCCGAGACCCAGTACTTC. The rearrangement links TRBV7-2 to TRBJ2-4; 16 bases fit TRBD2. The J call is in doubt because the DNA end fits TRBJ2-5 better. Germline V gene sequence: CDR1 SGHTA, CDR2 FQGNSA. This CDR3 region has 17 residues.

In this sample, this clonotype turned up a few times. V is TRBV4-1 and J is TRBJ1-2; 8 nucleotides agree with TRBD1. The germline V gene has CDR1 MGHRA and CDR2 YSYEKL. Trimming took 0 bases from V and 4 from J; bases not matched to a gene: 7. The CDR3 length is 16 residues. CDR3 in amino acids: CASSQDKTGAIYGYTF. The CDR3 nucleotides read TGCGCCAGCAGCCAAGATAAGACAGGGGCAATCTATGGCTACACCTTC.

The count of this clonotype is one. This chain links TRBV7-2 with TRBJ2-7, with 16 bases that match TRBD2. J was trimmed by 12 bases and V by 5 bases; bases with no gene match: 10. The CDR3 sequence is 15 residues long. The germline V gene encodes CDR1 SGHTA and CDR2 FQGNSA. CDR3 region: CASSLTGTSGGGLYF. The CDR3 bases are TGTGCCAGCAGCCTTACTGGGACTAGCGGGGGGGGCCTGTACTTC.

This clonotype was recorded only once. The junction departs from germline at one end; a sequencing error may be responsible. The chain couples TRBV13 to TRBJ2-3, with D hard to call. The CDR3 extends over 13 amino acids. Germline V gives CDR1 PRHDT, CDR2 FYEKMQ (reference sequence). CDR3 sequence: CASSLKPQDTQYF. In nucleotides, the CDR3 is TGTGCTAGCAGCTTAAAACCCCAAGATACGCAGTATTTT.

The chain has TRBV27 and TRBJ1-6; D uncertain. This CDR3 contains 19 residues. Germline CDR1 is MNHEY and CDR2 is SMNVEV (reference sequence). The V end lost 0 bases, the J end lost 7 bases, and 22 bases lay between the germline ends. CDR3 coding DNA: TGTGCCAGCAGTTTATCAGGACGGATTCAAGCTCTAGTAAATTCACCCCTCCACTTT. Residues: CASSLSGRIQALVNSPLHF.

The sample holds one count of this clonotype. V and J are TRBV7-2 and TRBJ1-2; TRBD1 agrees at 11 bases. The J segment lost 5 bases and the V segment lost 5 bases, leaving 10 bases of the junction unmatched. CDR3 length equals 16 residues. CDR1 and CDR2 from the germline V gene are SGHTA and FQGNSA. The CDR3 nucleotides read TGTGCCAGCAGCACGGGGGGACAGGGGGTAGGGTATGGCTACACCTTC. Protein: CASSTGGQGVGYGYTF.

The V call is TRBV5-5, the J call TRBJ1-5; perhaps TRBD1 as D (6 bases). Germline V CDR1 and CDR2: SGHKS, YYEKEE (reference sequence). The CDR3 spans 16 residues. The V end was cut by 0 bases, the J end by 6 bases, with 16 bases between. The CDR3 DNA reads TGTGCCAGCAGCTTGGAAGGTTCCAGGGGCGGTCAGCCCCAGCATTTT. This sequence encodes CASSLEGSRGGQPQHF.